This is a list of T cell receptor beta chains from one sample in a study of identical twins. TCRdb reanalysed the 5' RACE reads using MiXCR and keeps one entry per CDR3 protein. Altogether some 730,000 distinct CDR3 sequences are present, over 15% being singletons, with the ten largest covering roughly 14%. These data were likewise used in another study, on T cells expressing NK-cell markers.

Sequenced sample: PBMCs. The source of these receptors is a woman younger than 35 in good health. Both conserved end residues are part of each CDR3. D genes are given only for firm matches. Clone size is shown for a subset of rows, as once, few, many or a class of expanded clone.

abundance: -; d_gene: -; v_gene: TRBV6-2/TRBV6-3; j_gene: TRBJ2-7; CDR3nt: TGTGCCAGCAGTTCGTCAAGCATCTCCTACGAGCAGTACTTC; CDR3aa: CASSSSSISYEQYF
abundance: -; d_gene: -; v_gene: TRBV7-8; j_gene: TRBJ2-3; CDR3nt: TGTGCCAGCAGCTGGGTGATTGGCACAGATACGCAGTATTTT; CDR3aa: CASSWVIGTDTQYF
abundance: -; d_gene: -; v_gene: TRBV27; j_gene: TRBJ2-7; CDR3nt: TGTGCCAGCACCCCTGAACGGGGCTACGAGCAGTACTTC; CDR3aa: CASTPERGYEQYF
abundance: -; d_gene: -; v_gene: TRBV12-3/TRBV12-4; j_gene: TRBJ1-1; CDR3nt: TGTGCCAGCAGTGCCCGGGTGAGCACTGAAGCTTTCTTT; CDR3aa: CASSARVSTEAFF
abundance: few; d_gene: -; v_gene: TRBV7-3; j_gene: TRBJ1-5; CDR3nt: TGTGCCAGCAGCTCCAATGCAAATCAGCCCCAGCATTTT; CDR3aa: CASSSNANQPQHF
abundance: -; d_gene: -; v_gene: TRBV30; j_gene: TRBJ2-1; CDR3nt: TGTGCCTGGAAGTGGCGACAGCCCTCCTACAATGAGCAGTTCTTC; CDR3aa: CAWKWRQPSYNEQFF
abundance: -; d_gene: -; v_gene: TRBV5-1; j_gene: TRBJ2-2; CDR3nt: TGCGCCAGCAGCTTGAAGTGGGAAGGGGAGCTGTTTTTT; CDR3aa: CASSLKWEGELFF
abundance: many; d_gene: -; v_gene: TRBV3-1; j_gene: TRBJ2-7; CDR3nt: TGTGCCAGCTCTCAGGGGAGAGAGCAGTACTTC; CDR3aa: CASSQGREQYF
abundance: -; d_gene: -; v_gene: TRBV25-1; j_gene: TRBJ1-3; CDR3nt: TGTGCCAGCAGTGGGAGTAGAGGAGGAAACACCATATATTTT; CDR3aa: CASSGSRGGNTIYF
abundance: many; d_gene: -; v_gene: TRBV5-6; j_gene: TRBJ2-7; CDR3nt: TGTGCCAGCAGTTTGGGCGTCTCCTACGAGCAGTACTTC; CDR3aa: CASSLGVSYEQYF
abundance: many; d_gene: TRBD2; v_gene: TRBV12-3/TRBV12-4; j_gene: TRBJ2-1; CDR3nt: TGTGCCAGCAGTTTCAGCGGGAGTTCTAATGAGCAGTTCTTC; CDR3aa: CASSFSGSSNEQFF
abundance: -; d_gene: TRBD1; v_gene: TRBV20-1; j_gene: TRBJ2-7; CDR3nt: TGCAGTGCTTTTCCGGGGACAGAAGGAGAGCAGTACTTC; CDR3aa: CSAFPGTEGEQYF
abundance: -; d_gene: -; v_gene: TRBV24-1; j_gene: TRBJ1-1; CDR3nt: TGTGCCACCCTTTTAGCAGGGACGGACACTGAAGCTTTCTTT; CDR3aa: CATLLAGTDTEAFF